The clone carrying this T cell receptor beta chain was counted many times. Its specificity is not known. Uncontrolled infection, other autoimmune disease, pregnancy or lactation excluded patients. The sample of blood was obtained at first hyperthyroidism diagnosis (before any ophthalmopathy symptoms). This entry belongs to a study of T cells in Graves' hyperthyroidism and ophthalmopathy. Trimming removed 3 bases at V and 6 bases at J, with 11 bases between. The CDR3 sequence is 13 residues long. General study results and limits: Blood samples included most of the expanded thyroid clonotypes exceeding 0.001.

From RNA transcripts, TCR beta CDR3 regions were amplified. The HTBI primer set served for first-round RT-PCR of the TCR CDR3. TCRdb independently ran MiXCR on the multiplex PCR reads; one entry per CDR3 protein. The data hold a few hundred thousand distinct CDR3 sequences, with 15% to 18% observed a single time. The sample consisted of blood. This sequence originates from a woman younger than 30 with Graves' hyperthyroidism that later progressed to Graves' ophthalmopathy. The V and J genes are TRBV12-3 or TRBV12-4 and TRBJ1-2, with D unclear. The CDR3 here is CASSFSPLNGYTF. In nucleotides, the CDR3 is TGTGCCAGCAGTTTTTCTCCTTTGAATGGCTACACCTTC.